The 18 T cell receptor beta chains presented below share a single source sample, sequenced in a study of T cells in Graves' hyperthyroidism and ophthalmopathy. RNA transcripts yielded amplified TCR beta CDR3 regions. The study used the HTBI primer set for a first-round RT-PCR of the TCR CDR3. MiXCR, run by TCRdb on the multiplex PCR reads, gives a single entry per CDR3 protein. The sample lists 600,000 to 700,000 distinct CDR3 sequences; nearly 45% were seen once. Sequences were obtained from peripheral blood or thyroid tissue (not recorded which). The receptors were gathered from an adult man with Graves' disease, either hyperthyroidism or ophthalmopathy (not recorded which).

This clonotype was seen repeatedly, ten times or more. The rearrangement links TRBV12-3 or TRBV12-4 to TRBJ1-4; 8 bases align to TRBD1. The CDR3 sequence is 14 residues long. Trimming at V came to 6 bases and at J to 8 bases, leaving 8 bases not matched to a gene. The CDR3, as DNA: TGTGCCAGCAGCCACGGACAGGGAAACGAAAAACTGTTTTTT. This encodes CASSHGQGNEKLFF.

This clonotype occurred once. The chain employs TRBV6-5 and TRBJ1-2; 9 bases are shared with TRBD1. This CDR3 spans 14 amino acids. Germline assignment: CDR1 MNHEY and CDR2 SVGAGI. J lost 1 base, V lost 6 bases, and 3 bases had no gene match. The CDR3 nucleotides read TGTGCCAGCAGCGACAGGGGGATTAACTATGGCTACACCTTC. This encodes CASSDRGINYGYTF.

This chain uses TRBV2 with TRBJ1-2; D is ambiguous. CDR1 SNHLY and CDR2 FYNNEI come from the germline V gene. V gave up 3 bases and J gave up 8 bases, with 7 bases separating them. CDR3 length: 11 residues. CDR3 amino acids: CASSDFRGYTF. Here the CDR3 DNA reads TGTGCCAGCAGTGATTTCCGGGGCTACACCTTC.

This clonotype was found many times. The gene calls are TRBV29-1 and TRBJ1-2; a weak D match, TRBD1 (6 bases). Germline V CDR1 and CDR2: SQVTM, ANQGSEA. V gave up 3 bases and J gave up 7 bases, with 18 bases separating them. The CDR3 is 14 amino acids. CDR3 sequence: CSVEKAGVFRGYTF. The CDR3 coding sequence is TGCAGCGTTGAGAAGGCAGGGGTTTTCCGTGGCTACACCTTC.

A word on this clonotype: A read error may explain this, as a much larger clone is one base away. The genes are TRBV29-1 and TRBJ2-5; no firm D call. The CDR3 runs 10 residues. Germline V lookup: CDR1 SQVTM, CDR2 ANQGSEA. DNA for the CDR3: TGCGCCCCTCAATTCGAGACCCAGTACTTC. As protein: CAPQFETQYF.

This clonotype showed up many times. The V gene is TRBV24-1, the J gene TRBJ1-5; D is uncertain. This CDR3 is 14 amino acids long. Germline-derived CDR1 and CDR2 are KGHDR and SFDVKD. Trimming took off 3 bases at V and 3 bases at J, with 8 bases between the two ends. The CDR3 reads CATSDPGVNQPQHF. As DNA, the CDR3 is TGTGCCACCAGTGATCCGGGAGTCAATCAGCCCCAGCATTTT.

The genes are TRBV7-2 and TRBJ1-2; TRBD1 matches 7 bases. J gave up 1 base and V 0 bases, and 5 bases lay outside the gene matches. Per germline, CDR1 SGHTA and CDR2 FQGNSA. This CDR3 has 16 residues. The CDR3 reads CASSLARTGDNYGYTF. The CDR3 DNA reads TGTGCCAGCAGCTTAGCCAGGACAGGCGATAACTATGGCTACACCTTC. Using reference TRBV7-2 and TRBJ1-2 for the parts outside the CDR3, the full variable domain is GAGVSQSPSNKVTEKGKDVELRCDPISGHTALYWYRQSLGQGLEFLIYFQGNSAPDKSGLPSDRFSAERTGGSVSTLTIQRTQQEDSAVYLCASSLARTGDNYGYTFGSGTRLTVV.

This chain joins TRBV5-1 and TRBJ2-5, with 11 bases fitting TRBD1. TRBJ2-7 matches the DNA end more closely, so the J call is doubtful. Germline V lookup: CDR1 SGHRS, CDR2 YFSETQ. The CDR3 length is 14 residues. The CDR3 DNA sequence: TGCGCCAGCAGCTTGAGGACAGGGGGCGGCGAGCAGTACTTC. Translation: CASSLRTGGGEQYF.

The chain joins TRBV7-8 to TRBJ2-5; D not resolved. The assigned J gene may be wrong: the sequence end matches TRBJ2-7 better. Germline V gene data show CDR1 as SGHVS and CDR2 as FQNEAQ. This CDR3 region has 14 residues. CDR3 residues: CASSLRAAVDEQYF. DNA for the CDR3: TGTGCCAGCAGCCTACGCGCGGCGGTAGACGAGCAGTACTTC.

Concerning this clonotype: A much larger clone lies one base from this, so it may be a read error. CDR3 loop: CASSFTGSDSYEQYF. CDR3 DNA sequence: TGTGCCAGCAGCTTCACCGGGAGCGACTCCTACGAGCAGTACTTC. The chain is built from TRBV7-9 and TRBJ2-7; D is perhaps TRBD2 (6 bases). Germline CDR1 SEHNR, CDR2 FQNEAQ (reference sequence). The CDR3 is made up of 15 amino acids. V was cut by 3 bases and J by 0 bases, with 12 bases left in between.

This clonotype was counted many times. This sequence joins TRBV29-1 and TRBJ1-1; TRBD1 might be the D (5 bases). CDR1 is SQVTM and CDR2 is ANQGSEA in the germline V gene. CDR3 length equals 11 residues. V was cut by 4 bases and J by 7 bases, with 10 bases left in between. As DNA, the CDR3 is TGCAGCGTTGGAAGGGGACGTGAAGCTTTCTTT. Its protein is CSVGRGREAFF.

This chain links TRBV24-1 with TRBJ2-5, with D perhaps given as TRBD1 or TRBD2 (5 bases each). Trimming stripped 11 bases from V and 3 bases from J, with 15 bases between. The CDR3 loop spans 13 amino acids. CDR1 KGHDR and CDR2 SFDVKD come from the germline V gene. CDR3 in amino acids: CASSRDGEETQYF. The DNA of the CDR3 is TGTGCCAGCAGCCGGGACGGGGAAGAGACCCAGTACTTC.

The sample holds many counts of this clonotype. The chain recombines TRBV6-6 with TRBJ1-2; possibly TRBD1 for D (6 bases). The germline CDR1 and CDR2 sequences are MNHNY and SVGAGI (reference sequence). V was shortened by 9 bases and J by 7 bases, with 12 bases between the two germline ends. This CDR3 has 11 amino acids. DNA of the CDR3: TGTGCCAGTCTGGACAGAGTTGGCTACACCTTC. Its protein is CASLDRVGYTF.

Only a few counts were recorded for this clonotype. The chain recombines TRBV20-1 with TRBJ1-5; 8 bases fit TRBD1. CDR1 and CDR2 from the germline V gene are DFQATT and SNEGSKA (reference sequence). This CDR3 region has 17 residues. The trim removed 5 bases at V and 0 bases at J, leaving 12 bases unmatched. The CDR3 region is CSAVPGTGTPSNQPQHF. The CDR3 coding sequence is TGCAGTGCTGTACCGGGGACAGGCACCCCTAGCAATCAGCCCCAGCATTTT.

This chain uses TRBV24-1 with TRBJ2-7; D call uncertain. In germline, CDR1 is KGHDR, CDR2 SFDVKD. The CDR3 is made up of 15 amino acids. Trimming removed 11 bases at V and 7 bases at J, with 26 bases between. The chain's CDR3 is CASSRDWSSTTEQYF. DNA for the CDR3: TGTGCCAGCAGCCGCGATTGGTCATCAACTACGGAGCAGTACTTC.

The chain couples TRBV10-3 to TRBJ1-2, with a tentative D call TRBD1 (6 bases). This CDR3 spans 14 amino acids. Germline CDR1 reads ENHRY; CDR2 reads SYGVKD. V was pared by 9 bases and J by 0 bases, with 14 bases between. Here the CDR3 DNA reads TGTGCCATTAAACGGGACACCGCTAACTATGGCTACACCTTC. Its translation is CAIKRDTANYGYTF.

The chain joins TRBV5-1 to TRBJ1-1; D gene uncertain. The CDR3 length is 17 residues. The germline gives CDR1 SGHRS, CDR2 YFSETQ. V lost 4 bases to trimming and J lost 1 base, with 20 bases between them. CDR3 DNA: TGCGCCAGCAGCGCTTCCCCTTGGGTGGCGTCGAACACTGAAGCTTTCTTT. The encoded protein is CASSASPWVASNTEAFF.

The rearrangement uses TRBV12-5 and TRBJ1-5, with 10 bases identical to TRBD1. The J segment lost 3 bases and the V segment lost 5 bases, leaving 7 bases of the junction unmatched. CDR3 length: 16 amino acids. Germline V gene lookup returns CDR1 LGHNT and CDR2 FRNRAP. The CDR3, as DNA: TGTGCTAGTGGTCCAGGACAGGGGGTGATCAATCAGCCCCAGCATTTT. It is translated as CASGPGQGVINQPQHF.